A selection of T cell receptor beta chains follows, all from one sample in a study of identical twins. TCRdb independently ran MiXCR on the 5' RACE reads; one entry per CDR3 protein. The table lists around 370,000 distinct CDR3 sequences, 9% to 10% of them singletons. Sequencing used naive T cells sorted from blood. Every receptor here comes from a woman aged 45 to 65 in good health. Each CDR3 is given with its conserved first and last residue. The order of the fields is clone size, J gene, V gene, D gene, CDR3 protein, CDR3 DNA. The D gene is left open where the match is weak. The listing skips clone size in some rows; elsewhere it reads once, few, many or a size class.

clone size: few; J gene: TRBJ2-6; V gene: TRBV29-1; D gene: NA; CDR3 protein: CSVGGFALGANVLTF; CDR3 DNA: TGCAGCGTTGGGGGCTTCGCGTTAGGGGCCAACGTCCTGACTTTC
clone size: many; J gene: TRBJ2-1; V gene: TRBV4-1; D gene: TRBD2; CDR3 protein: CASSQSTGGPKNEQFF; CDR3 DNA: TGCGCCAGCAGCCAATCTACGGGAGGGCCTAAGAATGAGCAGTTCTTC
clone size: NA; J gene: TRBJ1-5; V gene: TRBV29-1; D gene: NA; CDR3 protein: CSVKFQANQPQHF; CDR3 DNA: TGCAGCGTTAAGTTTCAAGCAAATCAGCCCCAGCATTTT
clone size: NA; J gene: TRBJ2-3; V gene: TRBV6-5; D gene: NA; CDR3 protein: CASSHTSSVRDTPYF; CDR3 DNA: TGTGCCAGCAGTCACACTAGTTCAGTCAGAGATACGCCGTATTTT
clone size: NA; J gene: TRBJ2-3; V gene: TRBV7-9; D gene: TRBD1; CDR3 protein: CASSLALQGETDTQYF; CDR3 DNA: TGTGCCAGCAGCTTAGCCCTACAGGGGGAAACAGATACGCAGTATTTT
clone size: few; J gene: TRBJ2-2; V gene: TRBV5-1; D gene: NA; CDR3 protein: CASSFRGTANTGELFF; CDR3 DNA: TGCGCCAGCAGCTTCCGGGGGACGGCGAACACCGGGGAGCTGTTTTTT
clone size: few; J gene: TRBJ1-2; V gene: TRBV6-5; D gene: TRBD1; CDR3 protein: CASSYTTGVVRDYTF; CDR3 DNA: TGTGCCAGCAGTTACACAACAGGGGTTGTTCGTGACTACACCTTC
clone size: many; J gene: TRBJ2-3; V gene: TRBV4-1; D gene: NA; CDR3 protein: CASSQGFWRPKRGGTDTQYF; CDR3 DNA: TGCGCCAGCAGCCAAGGATTCTGGCGGCCCAAGAGGGGTGGCACAGATACGCAGTATTTT
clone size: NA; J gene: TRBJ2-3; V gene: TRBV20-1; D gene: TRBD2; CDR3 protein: CSAIWTGLAGLDTQYF; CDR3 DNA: TGCAGTGCTATCTGGACCGGACTAGCGGGCCTGGATACGCAGTATTTT
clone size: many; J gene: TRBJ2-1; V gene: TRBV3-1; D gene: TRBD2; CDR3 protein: CASRGRGLAGAYNEQFF; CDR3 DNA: TGTGCCAGCAGGGGCCGGGGACTAGCGGGAGCTTACAATGAGCAGTTCTTC
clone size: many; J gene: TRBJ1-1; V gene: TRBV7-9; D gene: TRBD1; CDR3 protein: CASSLPTGASDTEAFF; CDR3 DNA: TGTGCCAGCAGCCTACCGACAGGGGCGTCCGACACTGAAGCTTTCTTT
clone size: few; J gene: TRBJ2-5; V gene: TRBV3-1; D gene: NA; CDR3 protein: CASSHPGAETQYF; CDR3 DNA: TGTGCCAGCAGCCATCCAGGGGCAGAGACCCAGTACTTC
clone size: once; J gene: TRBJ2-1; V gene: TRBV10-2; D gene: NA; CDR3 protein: CASSGQAYNEQFF; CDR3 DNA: TGCGCCAGCAGTGGTCAGGCTTACAATGAGCAGTTCTTC
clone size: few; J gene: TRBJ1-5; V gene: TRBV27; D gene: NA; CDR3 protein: CASSFLGQPQHF; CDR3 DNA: TGTGCCAGCAGTTTCTTGGGTCAGCCCCAGCATTTT
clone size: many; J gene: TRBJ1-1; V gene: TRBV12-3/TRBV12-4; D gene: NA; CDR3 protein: CASSPRASNTEAFF; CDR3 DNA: TGTGCCAGCAGTCCACGGGCCAGCAACACTGAAGCTTTCTTT
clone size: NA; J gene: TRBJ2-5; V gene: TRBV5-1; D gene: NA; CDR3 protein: CASSSYYQETQYF; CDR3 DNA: TGCGCCAGCAGCTCCTATTACCAAGAGACCCAGTACTTC
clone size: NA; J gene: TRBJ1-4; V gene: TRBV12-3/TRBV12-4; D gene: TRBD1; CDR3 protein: CASSTGQGALNEKLFF; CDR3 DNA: TGTGCCAGCAGTACGGGACAGGGGGCCCTTAATGAAAAACTGTTTTTT
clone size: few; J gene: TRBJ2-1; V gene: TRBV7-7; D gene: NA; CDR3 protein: CASSLMWGNEQFF; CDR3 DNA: TGTGCTAGCAGCTTAATGTGGGGGAATGAGCAGTTCTTC
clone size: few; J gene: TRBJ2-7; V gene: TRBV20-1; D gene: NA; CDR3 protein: CSARSGAQPREQYF; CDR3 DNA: TGCAGTGCTAGGAGTGGGGCTCAGCCGAGGGAGCAGTACTTC
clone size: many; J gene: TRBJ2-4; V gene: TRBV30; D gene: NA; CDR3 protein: CAWSVEGAQNIQYF; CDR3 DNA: TGTGCCTGGAGTGTGGAAGGGGCCCAAAACATTCAGTACTTC
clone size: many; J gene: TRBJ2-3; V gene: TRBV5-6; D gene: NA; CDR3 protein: CASSLAGLSTDTQYF; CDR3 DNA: TGTGCCAGCAGCTTGGCCGGACTTTCCACAGATACGCAGTATTTT
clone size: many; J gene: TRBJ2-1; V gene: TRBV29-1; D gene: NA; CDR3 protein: CSVDSGESTYNEQFF; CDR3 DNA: TGCAGCGTTGACTCGGGGGAGTCGACCTACAATGAGCAGTTCTTC
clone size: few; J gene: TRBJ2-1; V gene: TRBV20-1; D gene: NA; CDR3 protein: CSATEVTLSNEQFF; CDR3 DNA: TGCAGTGCTACCGAGGTCACTCTATCCAATGAGCAGTTCTTC
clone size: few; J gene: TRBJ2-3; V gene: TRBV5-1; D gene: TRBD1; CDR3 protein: CASSASQGAVKDTQYF; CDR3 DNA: TGCGCCAGCAGCGCCTCACAGGGGGCAGTAAAAGATACGCAGTATTTT
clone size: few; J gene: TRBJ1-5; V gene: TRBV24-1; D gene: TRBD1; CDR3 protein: CATSSQYDRGQHF; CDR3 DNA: TGTGCCACCAGCTCACAATACGACAGGGGCCAGCATTTT
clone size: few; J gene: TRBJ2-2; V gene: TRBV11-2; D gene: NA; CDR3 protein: CASSPPRWRTNTGELFF; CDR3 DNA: TGTGCCAGCAGCCCCCCCCGGTGGCGAACGAACACCGGGGAGCTGTTTTTT
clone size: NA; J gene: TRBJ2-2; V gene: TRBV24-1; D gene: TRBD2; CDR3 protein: CATSDQASGSIGELFF; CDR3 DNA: TGTGCCACCAGTGATCAGGCTAGCGGGAGTATCGGGGAGCTGTTTTTT
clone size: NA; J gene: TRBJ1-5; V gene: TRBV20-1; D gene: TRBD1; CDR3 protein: CSARKQGARGNQPQHF; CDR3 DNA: TGCAGTGCTAGAAAACAGGGGGCGCGTGGCAATCAGCCCCAGCATTTT
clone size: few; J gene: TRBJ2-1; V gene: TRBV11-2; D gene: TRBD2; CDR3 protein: CASSLPTGTSSDNEQFF; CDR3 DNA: TGTGCCAGCAGCTTACCGACCGGGACTAGCAGTGACAATGAGCAGTTCTTC
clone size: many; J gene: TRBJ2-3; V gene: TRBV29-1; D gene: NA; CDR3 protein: CSSMGPLRTDTQYF; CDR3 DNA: TGCAGCTCGATGGGGCCACTACGGACAGATACGCAGTATTTT